This T cell receptor (beta chain) is drawn from a study of blood T cell repertoires in COVID-19. The overall study: Samples taken during acute and convalescent COVID-19 were collected in the United States, Italy and Spain.

Seattle's enrolled individuals joined amid active infection and were then monitored longitudinally. Methods used by the authors: Estimates of nucleated cell counts were drawn from the amplification of reference gene primers. Sequencing used immunoSEQ multiplex PCR; TCRdb keeps in-frame clones, though not all of them. D and trimming were read from the DNA, whereas the V and J calls and clone size are those reported in that table. Of tens of thousands of clones listed, about 87% are singletons. This clonotype originated in a woman aged 55-75 years with COVID-19, enrolled during active disease. Sequencing was done on a sample of peripheral blood.

The CDR3, as DNA: TGTGCCAGCAGCGTAGTTAGCGGGAGGGCCGTGAATGAGCAGTTCTTC. Translating it yields CASSVVSGRAVNEQFF. The chain is built from TRBV9 and TRBJ2-1; 11 bases align to TRBD2. Germline trimming cut 0 bases from V and 7 bases from J; bases unmatched to any gene: 6. From germline, CDR1 is SGDLS and CDR2 YYNGEE. This CDR3 is 16 amino acids long.